The 17 T cell receptor beta chains below were found in one sample sequenced in a study of OX40 agonist ivuxolimab in advanced cancers. Using immunoSEQ multiplex PCR, the repertoire was profiled, and TCRdb retains in-frame clones only, with some absent. Found here are about 45,000 clones, around 80% of them singletons; the top ten hold 5.1%. Source: CD4+ or CD8+ T cells sorted from blood, taken in a trial of the OX40 agonist ivuxolimab. These receptor sequences come from an adult with an advanced solid tumor such as melanoma, head and neck, liver or kidney cancer.

The rearrangement joins TRBV23-1 to TRBJ1-6; D unresolved. TRBV23-1 is labeled an ORF, and its function is uncertain. V was shortened by 8 bases and J by 5 bases, with 13 bases between the two germline ends. The CDR3 is 14 residues long. The CDR3 here is CASAPDRNNSPLHF. The CDR3 DNA reads TGCGCCAGCGCCCCGGACCGTAATAATTCACCCCTCCACTTT.

The CDR3 DNA sequence: TGTGCCAGCACCTTAGGGGGAGATCTCTATGGCTACACCTTC. Encoded protein: CASTLGGDLYGYTF. This sequence joins TRBV6-1 and TRBJ1-2; D perhaps matches TRBD1 (6 bases). The CDR3 spans 14 residues. V gave up 7 bases and J gave up 4 bases, with 16 bases separating them. Germline CDR1 MNHNS, CDR2 SASEGT.

As DNA, the CDR3 is TGCGCCAGCAGCGCTCCGGGACAGGCCTACGAGCAGTACTTC. This gives the protein CASSAPGQAYEQYF. V and J are TRBV5-1 and TRBJ2-7; TRBD1 matches 8 bases. V dropped 4 bases and J dropped 2; count of bases not matched to a gene: 5. This CDR3 contains 14 residues. Germline-derived CDR1 and CDR2 are SGHRS and YFSETQ.

The chain uses TRBV7-9 and TRBJ1-4; no firm D call. Looked up from germline, CDR1 is SEHNR and CDR2 is FQNEAQ (reference sequence). The CDR3 is made up of 15 amino acids. The V end lost 1 base, the J end lost 3 bases, and 9 bases lay between the germline ends. The DNA for the CDR3 is TGTGCCAGCAGCTTAGGTTCCGGGGCTAATGAAAAACTGTTTTTT. Translated, it gives CASSLGSGANEKLFF. Looking up the rest from reference TRBV7-9 and TRBJ1-4 gives the full variable domain: DTGVSQNPRHKITKRGQNVTFRCDPISEHNRLYWYRQTLGQGPEFLTYFQNEAQLEKSRLLSDRFSAERPKGSFSTLEIQRTEQGDSAMYLCASSLGSGANEKLFFGSGTQLSVL.

The chain links TRBV9 to TRBJ2-3, with 8 bases that match TRBD1. Germline V gene data show CDR1 as SGDLS and CDR2 as YYNGEE. This CDR3 has 15 residues. The trim removed 0 bases at V and 12 bases at J, leaving 12 bases unmatched. The CDR3: CASSVGGQVPSIQYF. As DNA, the CDR3 is TGTGCCAGCAGCGTAGGGGGACAGGTCCCCTCCATACAGTATTTT.

The CDR3 spells CASESTGLAGENEQFF. Written as DNA, the CDR3 is TGTGCCAGCGAATCCACGGGACTAGCGGGAGAGAATGAGCAGTTCTTC. The chain has TRBV9 and TRBJ2-1, with TRBD2 identical over 14 bases. The CDR3 is made up of 16 amino acids. Trimming took 7 bases from V and 7 from J; bases not matched to a gene: 10. Germline CDR1 is SGDLS and CDR2 is YYNGEE.

This chain links TRBV11-3 with TRBJ2-3, with D perhaps matching TRBD2 (6 bases). CDR1 is SGHNT and CDR2 is YENEEA in the germline V gene. Between the trimmed V and J ends, which lost 4 bases and 4 bases, there was a span of 18 bases. The CDR3 has 16 residues. The CDR3 nucleotides are TGTGCCAGCAGCTCCGAGGGACTGGGTGGAGCAGATACGCAGTATTTT. Translating it yields CASSSEGLGGADTQYF. Together with reference TRBV11-3 and TRBJ2-3, the CDR3 gives the full variable domain: EAGVVQSPRYKIIEKKQPVAFWCNPISGHNTLYWYLQNLGQGPELLIRYENEEAVDDSQLPKDRFSAERLKGVDSTLKIQPAELGDSAVYLCASSSEGLGGADTQYFGPGTRLTVL.

The chain employs TRBV10-3 and TRBJ1-4, with D hard to call. CDR3 length: 15 residues. Germline V lookup: CDR1 ENHRY, CDR2 SYGVKD. The V gene lost 6 bases and the J gene lost 3 bases, with 14 bases spanning the gap. The CDR3 loop is CAIRKRGEPNEKLFF. The CDR3 DNA sequence: TGTGCCATCAGGAAGCGTGGGGAGCCTAATGAAAAACTGTTTTTT.

CDR3 coding DNA: TGTGCCTGGAGCAGGGGACAACTAACCTTTGAAAAACTGTTTTTT. Residues: CAWSRGQLTFEKLFF. The V gene is TRBV30, the J gene TRBJ1-4; D is perhaps TRBD1 (6 bases). Trimming removed 3 bases from V and 7 bases from J, with 18 bases in between. From germline, CDR1 is GTSNPN and CDR2 SVGIG (reference sequence). This CDR3 contains 15 residues.

The chain recombines TRBV25-1 with TRBJ2-3; 9 nucleotides line up with TRBD2. The J segment lost 6 bases and the V segment lost 1 base, leaving 11 bases of the junction unmatched. This CDR3 has 17 amino acids. Germline V CDR1 and CDR2: MGHDK, SYGVNS. DNA for the CDR3: TGTGCCAGCAGTGAATGGGGTAGCGGGAGTGCGGGGGATACGCAGTATTTT. Protein: CASSEWGSGSAGDTQYF.

This clone has just one count. The chain has TRBV6-6 and TRBJ2-7; D is possibly TRBD1 (6 bases). The CDR3 length is 15 residues. With 2 bases removed from V and 7 bases from J, the gap between germline ends came to 18 bases. Germline CDR1 MNHNY, CDR2 SVGAGI (reference sequence). CDR3 DNA: TGTGCCAGCAGTTACGGGGGCGATTACAAGGGTGAGCAGTACTTC. This sequence encodes CASSYGGDYKGEQYF.

This clone was counted a few times. V and J are TRBV4-3 and TRBJ2-3, with TRBD2 matching 9 bases. CDR1 and CDR2 from the germline V gene are LGHNA and YSLEER. The CDR3 covers 16 residues. V gave up 4 bases and J gave up 4 bases; unmatched junction bases: 9. In DNA, the CDR3 is TGCGCCAGCAGCCCCGGGGTAGCGGGAGTTGCAGATACGCAGTATTTT. Protein product: CASSPGVAGVADTQYF.

V and J are TRBV6-5 and TRBJ2-7, with 11 bases fitting TRBD1. J gave up 4 bases and V 7 bases, and 9 bases lay outside the gene matches. This CDR3 is built from 15 residues. Germline V CDR1 and CDR2: MNHEY, SVGAGI. CDR3 nucleotide sequence: TGTGCCAGCATTTCCGCCGGGACAGGGGGTTACGAGCAGTACTTC. It codes for CASISAGTGGYEQYF.

The J gene is TRBJ2-7, the V gene TRBV5-1, with 8 nucleotides matching TRBD1. From germline, CDR1 is SGHRS and CDR2 YFSETQ. The CDR3 has 14 residues. V lost 4 bases to trimming and J lost 3 bases; unmatched junction nucleotides: 6. CDR3 region: CASSTPGQDYEQYF. As DNA, the CDR3 is TGCGCCAGCAGCACGCCGGGACAGGACTACGAGCAGTACTTC.

The chain uses TRBV9 and TRBJ2-1, with 10 positions matching TRBD2. The CDR3 length is 15 residues. V lost 1 base to trimming and J lost 7 bases; unmatched junction nucleotides: 5. The germline gives CDR1 SGDLS, CDR2 YYNGEE. The CDR3 DNA is TGTGCCAGCAGCGTATCTAGCGGGAGAGGGAATGAGCAGTTCTTC. It codes for CASSVSSGRGNEQFF.

CDR3 in amino acids: CASSGWGANTEAFF. DNA of the CDR3: TGTGCCAGCAGTGGGTGGGGCGCGAACACTGAAGCTTTCTTT. The gene calls are TRBV6-6 and TRBJ1-1; a weak D match, TRBD1 (5 bases). Trimming removed 5 bases at V and 1 base at J, with 11 bases between. Germline-derived CDR1 and CDR2 are MNHNY and SVGAGI (reference sequence). This CDR3 has 14 amino acids.

The chain recombines TRBV9 with TRBJ2-5; 10 nucleotides align to TRBD1. The CDR3 contains 15 residues. J gave up 3 bases and V 5 bases, and 7 bases lay outside the gene matches. Germline V gives CDR1 SGDLS, CDR2 YYNGEE. The CDR3 nucleotides are TGTGCCAGCAGTATATCCGGGACAGGGGAAGAGACCCAGTACTTC. This encodes CASSISGTGEETQYF. Drawing the rest from reference TRBV9 and TRBJ2-5, the complete variable domain is DSGVTQTPKHLITATGQRVTLRCSPRSGDLSVYWYQQSLDQGLQFLIQYYNGEERAKGNILERFSAQQFPDLHSELNLSSLELGDSALYFCASSISGTGEETQYFGPGTRLLVL.